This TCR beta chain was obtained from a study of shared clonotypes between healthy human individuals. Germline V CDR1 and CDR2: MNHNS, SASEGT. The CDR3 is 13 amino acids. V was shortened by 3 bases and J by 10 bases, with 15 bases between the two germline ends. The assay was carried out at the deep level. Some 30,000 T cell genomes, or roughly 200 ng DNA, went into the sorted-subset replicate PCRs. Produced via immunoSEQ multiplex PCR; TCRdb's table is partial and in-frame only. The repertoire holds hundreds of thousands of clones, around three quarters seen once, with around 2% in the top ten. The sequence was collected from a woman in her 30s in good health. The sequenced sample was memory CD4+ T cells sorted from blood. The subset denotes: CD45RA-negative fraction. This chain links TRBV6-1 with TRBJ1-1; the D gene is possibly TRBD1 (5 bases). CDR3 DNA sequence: TGTGCCAGCAGTGAGACAGTTCCAACCGGAGCTTTCTTT. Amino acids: CASSETVPTGAFF.